This T cell receptor (beta chain) was found in a study of blood T cell repertoires in COVID-19. Clones were sequenced by immunoSEQ multiplex PCR, and TCRdb holds only the in-frame ones, with some missing. The sample holds a few hundred thousand clones; around 90% are singletons and the top ten take less than 2.5%. The CDR3 is 16 residues long. V gave up 5 bases and J gave up 2 bases, with 18 bases separating them. The germline V gene has CDR1 SGHVS and CDR2 FNYEAQ. V gene TRBV7-6 combines with J gene TRBJ2-5, with TRBD1 as a possible D gene (5 bases). The sequence derives from a man over 45 with acute or convalescent COVID-19. The sample was peripheral blood. CDR3 loop: CASSHRRGARQETQYF. CDR3 coding DNA: TGTGCCAGCAGCCACCGCCGTGGGGCCCGGCAAGAGACCCAGTACTTC.